The 18 T cell receptor beta chains reported below all come from one sample, sequenced in a study of T cell repertoires in cytomegalovirus infection. Their antigens remain unidentified. TCRdb ran MiXCR on the reads and lists one entry per CDR3 protein. Of some 920,000 distinct CDR3 sequences listed, roughly 31% were seen once; the top ten hold over 10%. The source material was cultured CD8+ T cells from PBMCs, sampled from culture after CMV antigen stimulation. The receptors were gathered from a human donor in good health (CMV status not recorded). Some clones in this sample may be carry-over from other donors' samples.

In its sample, this clonotype was seen a few times. This chain links TRBV3-1 with TRBJ2-1; 7 bases match TRBD1. Germline CDR1 LGHDT, CDR2 YNNKEL (reference sequence). The CDR3 is 16 amino acids. The J segment lost 5 bases and the V segment lost 2 bases, leaving 9 bases of the junction unmatched. CDR3 coding DNA: TGTGCCAGCAGCCAATGGGGAACAGGGGTCCACAATGAGCAGTTCTTC. Amino acid sequence: CASSQWGTGVHNEQFF.

This chain connects TRBV15 to TRBJ1-1, with D possibly TRBD1 on 5 matching bases. The germline CDR1 and CDR2 sequences are LNHNV and YYDKDF (reference sequence). This CDR3 region has 12 residues. The V and J ends lost 8 bases and 5 bases respectively, with 12 bases between them. This CDR3 is CATVREGTEAFF. As DNA, the CDR3 is TGTGCCACCGTCAGGGAGGGGACTGAAGCTTTCTTT.

The gene calls are TRBV3-1 and TRBJ2-3; no clear D. V shed 3 bases and J shed 10 bases, with 14 bases lying between them. CDR1 LGHDT and CDR2 YNNKEL come from the germline V gene (reference sequence). CDR3 length: 13 residues. CDR3 amino acids: CASSHQESVPQYF. The CDR3 DNA sequence: TGTGCCAGCAGCCATCAGGAGTCGGTTCCGCAGTATTTT.

This clonotype was seen more than once but under ten times. The rearrangement uses TRBV7-2 and TRBJ1-6; D uncertain. CDR3 length: 18 amino acids. V was clipped by 6 bases and J by 9 bases, with 27 bases between them. In germline, CDR1 is SGHTA, CDR2 FQGNSA. The CDR3: CASSYLGYRAQSPSPLHF. The CDR3 coding sequence is TGTGCCAGCAGTTACTTAGGGTATCGGGCGCAAAGCCCTTCACCCCTCCACTTT.

J is TRBJ1-4 and V is TRBV4-3, with no clear D. This CDR3 has 14 residues. Germline CDR1 reads LGHNA; CDR2 reads YSLEER. The germline V and J ends were trimmed by 4 bases and 8 bases, with 14 bases remaining between them. The CDR3 region has the DNA TGCGCCAGCAGCCCTCGGGAGGGCGAGGAAAAACTGTTTTTT. Its protein is CASSPREGEEKLFF.

Ten or more counts support this clonotype. The chain carries TRBV4-1 and TRBJ2-5; D is perhaps TRBD2 (5 bases). CDR1 is MGHRA and CDR2 is YSYEKL in the germline V gene. The CDR3 totals 15 residues. V was cut by 6 bases and J by 5 bases, with 19 bases left in between. CDR3 sequence: CASSERYLEGETQYF. DNA of the CDR3: TGCGCCAGCAGTGAAAGGTACCTCGAGGGCGAGACCCAGTACTTC.

The chain is built from TRBV24-1 and TRBJ2-3, with D hard to call. Trimming left V 4 bases short and J 0 bases short, with 7 bases between. Per germline, CDR1 KGHDR and CDR2 SFDVKD. The CDR3 extends over 14 amino acids. As DNA, the CDR3 is TGTGCCACCAGTGAGTCCGGGAGCACAGATACGCAGTATTTT. This gives the protein CATSESGSTDTQYF.

In this sample, this clonotype turned up many times. The chain has TRBV6-1 and TRBJ2-2; D unresolved. Germline CDR1 reads MNHNS; CDR2 reads SASEGT. Trimming left V 0 bases short and J 5 bases short, with 4 bases between. CDR3 length: 13 amino acids. The CDR3 nucleotides read TGTGCCAGCAGTGAAGCGGGAACCGGGGAGCTGTTTTTT. This codes for CASSEAGTGELFF.

The chain carries TRBV19 and TRBJ2-2; 12 bases match TRBD2. V dropped 7 bases and J dropped 4; count of bases not matched to a gene: 7. CDR1 is LNHDA and CDR2 is SQIVND in the germline V gene (reference sequence). The CDR3 is 16 amino acids. DNA of the CDR3: TGTGCCAGTACCCTGGCACTAGCGGGGGGCACCGGGGAGCTGTTTTTT. Its protein is CASTLALAGGTGELFF.

A few counts support this clonotype. The chain links TRBV27 to TRBJ2-7; TRBD1 matches 8 bases. The CDR3 has 16 residues. The germline gives CDR1 MNHEY, CDR2 SMNVEV (reference sequence). With 5 bases clipped from V and 2 bases from J, the junction kept 11 bases outside the gene matches. The CDR3, as DNA: TGTGCCAGCAGTAACCTCGGGACAGGTATTGCCTACGAGCAGTACTTC. Protein product: CASSNLGTGIAYEQYF.

The rearrangement links TRBV20-1 to TRBJ1-6; possible D gene TRBD1, 5 bases. Trimming stripped 4 bases from V and 7 bases from J, with 14 bases between. This CDR3 contains 14 residues. Germline values: CDR1 DFQATT, CDR2 SNEGSKA (reference sequence). The CDR3 nucleotides are TGCAGTGCTACCCGGGGACTAGAAAATTCACCCCTCCACTTT. Amino acid sequence: CSATRGLENSPLHF.

This clonotype has a count of ten or more. V and J are TRBV4-1 and TRBJ2-7; D remains unclear. Trimming left V 4 bases short and J 5 bases short, with 12 bases between. Germline V gene sequence: CDR1 MGHRA, CDR2 YSYEKL. This CDR3 comprises 13 residues. The CDR3 nucleotides read TGCGCCAGCAGCCTCCGACGGTCAAACGAGCAGTACTTC. Translation: CASSLRRSNEQYF.

This clonotype was observed many times. This sequence joins TRBV7-6 and TRBJ1-6; D not resolved. Germline assignment: CDR1 SGHVS and CDR2 FNYEAQ. This CDR3 has 14 residues. V gave up 1 base and J gave up 7 bases, with 8 bases separating them. CDR3: CASSLGGENSPLHF. The CDR3 nucleotides read TGTGCCAGCAGCTTAGGTGGTGAAAATTCACCCCTCCACTTT.

This rearrangement joins TRBV6-5 to TRBJ2-1; 8 positions agree with TRBD1. Germline V gives CDR1 MNHEY, CDR2 SVGAGI. V trimming: 6 bases; J trimming: 3 bases; junction bases outside the gene matches: 7. This CDR3 comprises 15 residues. CDR3 sequence reads: CASSRGTGYYNEQFF. CDR3 nucleotides: TGTGCCAGCAGCCGTGGGACAGGTTACTACAATGAGCAGTTCTTC.

The chain carries TRBV5-1 and TRBJ2-3; D perhaps matches TRBD1 (7 bases). V lost 3 bases and J 4 bases, leaving 12 bases between the germline ends. The CDR3 sequence is 14 residues long. Germline values: CDR1 SGHRS, CDR2 YFSETQ. DNA for the CDR3: TGCGCCAGCAGCTCGACAGGGAGGCCAGATACGCAGTATTTT. Protein product: CASSSTGRPDTQYF. Together with reference TRBV5-1 and TRBJ2-3, the CDR3 gives the full variable domain: KAGVTQTPRYLIKTRGQQVTLSCSPISGHRSVSWYQQTPGQGLQFLFEYFSETQRNKGNFPGRFSGRQFSNSRSEMNVSTLELGDSALYLCASSSTGRPDTQYFGPGTRLTVL.

The chain employs TRBV7-9 and TRBJ1-2, with 11 bases matching TRBD1. This CDR3 spans 14 amino acids. Trimming cost V 5 bases and J 4 bases; bases outside gene matches: 3. Looked up from germline, CDR1 is SEHNR and CDR2 is FQNEAQ (reference sequence). The CDR3 region is CASSGQGAFYGYTF. The CDR3 region has the DNA TGTGCCAGCAGCGGACAGGGGGCCTTCTATGGCTACACCTTC. The variable domain in full, completed from reference TRBV7-9 and TRBJ1-2, reads DTGVSQNPRHKITKRGQNVTFRCDPISEHNRLYWYRQTLGQGPEFLTYFQNEAQLEKSRLLSDRFSAERPKGSFSTLEIQRTEQGDSAMYLCASSGQGAFYGYTFGSGTRLTVV.

V and J are TRBV6-1 and TRBJ2-1; 10 positions match TRBD1. The CDR3 has 14 residues. Germline CDR1 is MNHNS and CDR2 is SASEGT. With 6 bases clipped from V and 6 bases from J, the junction kept 5 bases outside the gene matches. The CDR3: CASRPWDRGNEQFF. The CDR3 coding sequence is TGTGCCAGCAGACCCTGGGACAGGGGCAATGAGCAGTTCTTC.

CDR3 in amino acids: CAISEESGPLGDTQYF. CDR3 nucleotide sequence: TGTGCCATCAGTGAAGAATCAGGCCCCCTCGGGGATACGCAGTATTTT. This chain uses TRBV10-3 with TRBJ2-3, with D uncertain. The CDR3 length is 16 residues. V lost 3 bases and J 6 bases, leaving 19 bases between the germline ends. The V gene's germline CDR1 is ENHRY and CDR2 SYGVKD.